What follows is one TCR beta chain and its context. CDR1 GTSNPN and CDR2 SVGIG come from the germline V gene (reference sequence). The CDR3 loop spans 14 amino acids. V lost 0 bases, J lost 2 bases, and 11 bases lay in between. The data were taken from a study of T-cell reconstitution after alpha-beta-depleted transplantation in children. This sample's TCRbeta library carried unique molecular identifier barcodes. TCRdb re-derived calls from the PCR reads in MiXCR, one entry per CDR3 protein. The repertoire holds approximately 400,000 distinct CDR3 sequences, about a tenth seen once, with 4.5% to 6% in the top ten.

The gene calls are TRBV30 and TRBJ2-7, with D unclear. The receptor was isolated from a human donor who donated a stem cell graft to a child with acute myeloid leukemia. Sequenced material: PBMCs from the stem cell graft donor, taken from the stem cell graft. CDR3 bases: TGTGCCTGGAGTGTATGGAACAGAACCTACGAGCAGTACTTC. The encoded protein is CAWSVWNRTYEQYF.